This TCR beta chain emerged from a study of T cells in Graves' hyperthyroidism and ophthalmopathy. The sample holds many counts of this clonotype. The V and J ends lost 5 bases and 0 bases respectively, with 11 bases between them. CDR3 length equals 14 residues. Germline-derived CDR1 and CDR2 are SGHTA and FQGNSA. Amplified TCR beta CDR3 regions came from RNA transcripts. The HTBI set primed first-round TCR CDR3 RT-PCR. TCRdb analysed the multiplex PCR reads with MiXCR anew, one entry per CDR3 protein. This table has about 520,000 distinct CDR3 sequences, under 25% appearing once. The specimen sequenced was blood. The chain has TRBV7-2 and TRBJ2-7; a possible D gene is TRBD1 (6 bases). This TCR was recovered from a man between 18 and 35 years old with Graves' hyperthyroidism. The CDR3 DNA follows: TGTGCCAGCAGCCCCGGGACACGCTCCTACGAGCAGTACTTC. It yields the protein CASSPGTRSYEQYF. Full variable domain (remainder filled in from reference TRBV7-2 and TRBJ2-7): GAGVSQSPSNKVTEKGKDVELRCDPISGHTALYWYRQSLGQGLEFLIYFQGNSAPDKSGLPSDRFSAERTGGSVSTLTIQRTQQEDSAVYLCASSPGTRSYEQYFGPGTRLTVT.